This T cell receptor (beta chain) was identified during a study of cytomegalovirus exposure and HLA in healthy donors. The donors, nominally healthy at sampling, likely had unrecorded immune exposures. Per germline, CDR1 SGHTS and CDR2 YDEGEE. V was pared by 0 bases and J by 4 bases, with 7 bases between. The CDR3 spans 13 residues. Primers: 60 Vbeta forward and 13 Jbeta reverse. Assay used: immunoSEQ multiplex PCR; TCRdb lists only in-frame clones, some missing. The sample table sets out around 100,000 clones. The sequenced sample consisted of PBMCs. The TCR comes from a man aged 35 to 55 in good health and CMV-seronegative. The rearrangement links TRBV5-8 to TRBJ1-2; tentatively, D is TRBD1 (5 bases). The DNA for the CDR3 is TGTGCCAGCAGCTTGGGACAGAGCTATGGCTACACCTTC. Amino acids: CASSLGQSYGYTF.